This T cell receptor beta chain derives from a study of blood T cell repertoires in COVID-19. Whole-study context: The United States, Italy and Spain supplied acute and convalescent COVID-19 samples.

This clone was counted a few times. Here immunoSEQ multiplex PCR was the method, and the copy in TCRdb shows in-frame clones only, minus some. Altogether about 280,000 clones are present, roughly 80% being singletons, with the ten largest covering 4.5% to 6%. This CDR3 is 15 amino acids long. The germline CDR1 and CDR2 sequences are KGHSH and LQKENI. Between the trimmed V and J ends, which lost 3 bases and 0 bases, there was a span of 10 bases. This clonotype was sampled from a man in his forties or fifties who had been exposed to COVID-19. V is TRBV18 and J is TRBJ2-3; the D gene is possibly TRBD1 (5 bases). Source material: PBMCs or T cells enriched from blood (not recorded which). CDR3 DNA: TGTGCCAGCTCACCCGAGACAGCTAGCACAGATACGCAGTATTTT. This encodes CASSPETASTDTQYF. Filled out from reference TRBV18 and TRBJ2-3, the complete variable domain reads NAGVMQNPRHLVRRRGQEARLRCSPMKGHSHVYWYRQLPEEGLKFMVYLQKENIIDESGMPKERFSAEFPKEGPSILRIQQVVRGDSAAYFCASSPETASTDTQYFGPGTRLTVL.